This TCR beta chain derives from a study of human T cells and chemical hapten exposure. Study-wide background: How much TCR each sample yielded varied, mostly because pooled library volumes differed slightly.

The V and J ends lost 5 bases and 5 bases, in that order; junction bases with no gene match: 7. Looked up from germline, CDR1 is DFQATT and CDR2 is SNEGSKA (reference sequence). This CDR3 contains 14 residues. Time point noted: patch test 3, about 24 weeks after DPC sensitization. Treatment noted: therapeutic diphenylcyclopropenone sensitization with weekly scalp DPC. For the library, individual cDNA molecules each received unique molecular identifiers. How the authors handled the data: Sample TCR totals centred on a median of approximately 96,000, ranging about 20,000 to 690,600. TCRdb passed the RACE reads through MiXCR, listing each CDR3 protein once. None of the V and J calls come from the authors' own analysis; TCRdb made them. This sample yields 150,000 to 200,000 distinct CDR3 sequences, of which 28% are seen a single time; approximately 2.1% belongs to the top ten.

The TCR sequence derives from a woman between 18 and 29 years old with alopecia areata. Some clones in this sample may be carry-over from other donors' samples. Sequences were derived from whole blood, sampled in connection with sensitization to the hapten diphenylcyclopropenone (DPC). V usage is TRBV20-1 and J usage is TRBJ1-5; 9 bases map to TRBD1. The CDR3 loop reads CSAPGQGYDQPQHF. The CDR3, as DNA: TGCAGTGCTCCCGGACAGGGGTACGATCAGCCCCAGCATTTT.